This TCR beta chain was recovered during a study of T-cell reconstitution after alpha-beta-depleted transplantation in children. Trimming pared 0 bases from V and 0 bases from J, leaving 33 bases between. Looked up from germline, CDR1 is SGHAT and CDR2 is FQNNGV. This CDR3 comprises 24 residues. It was with unique molecular identifiers that the TCRbeta library was prepared. Each CDR3 protein gets one entry after TCRdb re-called the PCR reads with MiXCR. Of 500,000 to 650,000 distinct CDR3 sequences in the sample, about an eighth were seen once. Note on this clonotype: What it binds is not known.

Overall study results and limits: There were reportedly several hundred expanded graft clones from which alpha-beta T cells came about two months after transplant. T-cell numbers and diversity one year post-transplant derived largely from freshly generated T cells.

The TCR comes from a female patient aged 2-15 years who had a stem cell transplant for aplastic anemia, so the T cells may come from the graft donor. The sample was PBMCs, mostly from graft donor cells, taken 180 days after TCRalphabeta/CD19-depleted stem cell transplant. The chain combines TRBV11-2 with TRBJ2-1, with TRBD2 as a possible D gene (11 bases). The CDR3 DNA reads TGTGCCAGCAGCTTAGACTTATGGACAGGGGGGACTAGCGGTCCTAAGAGCTCCTACAATGAGCAGTTCTTC. Encoded protein: CASSLDLWTGGTSGPKSSYNEQFF.